Presented here are 20 T cell receptor beta chains from one specimen sequenced in a study of shared clonotypes between healthy human individuals. Only in-frame clones appear in the TCRdb table, and some are missing; sequencing was by immunoSEQ multiplex PCR. Among under 1,100,000 clones listed, roughly 70% were seen once. The specimen was memory CD4+ T cells sorted from blood. As to subset: CD45RA-negative fraction. The receptors derive from a man in his late teens or twenties in good health.

The chain has TRBV10-3 and TRBJ2-3; 8 positions agree with TRBD1. The length of the CDR3 is 14 residues. V was pared by 10 bases and J by 0 bases, with 6 bases of the junction left unmatched. Per germline, CDR1 ENHRY and CDR2 SYGVKD. Here the CDR3 DNA reads TGTGCCACCGGGGACAGGCTAAGCACAGATACGCAGTATTTT. Translating it yields CATGDRLSTDTQYF.

The V call is TRBV12-5, the J call TRBJ1-5; D uncertain. Looked up from germline, CDR1 is LGHNT and CDR2 is FRNRAP. V was shortened by 0 bases and J by 4 bases, with 10 bases between the two germline ends. The CDR3 has 15 amino acids. The CDR3 here is CASGLVDPGNQPQHF. DNA for the CDR3: TGTGCTAGTGGTTTGGTTGACCCGGGGAATCAGCCCCAGCATTTT.

This sequence joins TRBV19 and TRBJ1-4; D is ambiguous. The CDR3 loop spans 16 amino acids. V lost 3 bases and J 0 bases, leaving 11 bases between the germline ends. Germline CDR1 LNHDA, CDR2 SQIVND (reference sequence). The CDR3 sequence is CASSISRRATNEKLFF. CDR3 coding DNA: TGTGCCAGTAGTATTTCCAGGAGGGCAACTAATGAAAAACTGTTTTTT.

This sequence joins TRBV30 and TRBJ2-7; D ambiguous. The CDR3 loop spans 17 amino acids. From germline, CDR1 is GTSNPN and CDR2 SVGIG (reference sequence). The V end was cut by 3 bases, the J end by 2 bases, with 23 bases between. The CDR3: CAWSGTSSVKPAYEQYF. The CDR3, as DNA: TGTGCCTGGAGCGGAACGTCGTCAGTGAAACCCGCCTACGAGCAGTACTTC.

In this sample, this clone turned up a few times. The CDR3 here is CAWRVRGANVLTF. The CDR3 nucleotides read TGTGCCTGGAGGGTCAGGGGGGCCAACGTCCTGACTTTC. The chain uses TRBV30 and TRBJ2-6, with D unresolved. There are 13 residues in the CDR3. The V gene's germline CDR1 is GTSNPN and CDR2 SVGIG (reference sequence). The V end lost 3 bases, the J end lost 4 bases, and 7 bases lay between the germline ends.

The V call is TRBV10-2, the J call TRBJ2-3; 7 nucleotides agree with TRBD1. The CDR3 consists of 16 residues. The V gene end was trimmed by 4 bases and the J gene end by 1 base; junction bases not matched to a gene: 8. In germline, CDR1 is WSHSY, CDR2 SAAADI. Written as DNA, the CDR3 is TGCGCCAGCAGTGGACCCACAGGGGTGGGCACAGATACGCAGTATTTT. Protein: CASSGPTGVGTDTQYF.

The chain employs TRBV7-2 and TRBJ2-2; 9 nucleotides match TRBD2. Germline CDR1 is SGHTA and CDR2 is FQGNSA. The CDR3 runs 18 residues. V lost 5 bases to trimming and J lost 0 bases; unmatched junction nucleotides: 10. DNA of the CDR3: TGTGCCAGCAGCCAAGAAAGGCTAGCGGGACCGAACACCGGGGAGCTGTTTTTT. Amino acids: CASSQERLAGPNTGELFF.

This sequence joins TRBV10-2 and TRBJ2-7; TRBD2 matches at 9 bases. Unmatched junction bases numbered 13, after V lost 8 bases and J lost 11 bases. CDR1 and CDR2 (germline): WSHSY, SAAADI. This CDR3 has 13 residues. The CDR3 reads CASRSSGKLAEYF. For the CDR3, the DNA is TGCGCCAGCCGGTCTAGCGGGAAGCTGGCGGAGTACTTC.

The CDR3 spells CASSLGGRKSSGANVLTF. The DNA for the CDR3 is TGTGCCAGCAGCTTGGGGGGACGTAAGAGCTCTGGGGCCAACGTCCTGACTTTC. The V and J genes are TRBV5-4 and TRBJ2-6; the D gene could be TRBD1 or TRBD2 (5 bases each). The CDR3 sequence is 18 residues long. Germline assignment: CDR1 SGHNT and CDR2 YYREEE (reference sequence). The V gene lost 0 bases and the J gene lost 0 bases, with 13 bases spanning the gap.

This clone was observed many times. This chain connects TRBV11-2 to TRBJ2-3, with D maybe TRBD1 (5 bases). The V and J ends lost 5 bases and 4 bases respectively, with 16 bases between them. This CDR3 is 15 amino acids long. Germline V CDR1 and CDR2: SGHAT, FQNNGV. The CDR3 DNA is TGTGCCAGCAGCCTAACCCGCGGCAGGGCAGATACGCAGTATTTT. Amino acid sequence: CASSLTRGRADTQYF.

The chain employs TRBV27 and TRBJ2-2; 7 bases match TRBD1. The CDR3 length is 15 residues. CDR1 MNHEY and CDR2 SMNVEV come from the germline V gene (reference sequence). V shed 2 bases and J 4 bases; nucleotides not matched to a gene: 4. CDR3 sequence (DNA): TGTGCCAGCAGTTTAAGGGGGCAGGTCACCGGGGAGCTGTTTTTT. Its protein is CASSLRGQVTGELFF.

Many counts were recorded for this clone. V gene TRBV10-2 combines with J gene TRBJ2-3; D uncertain. This CDR3 has 13 residues. Trimming took off 6 bases at V and 2 bases at J, with 9 bases between the two ends. Per the germline V gene, CDR1 is WSHSY and CDR2 is SAAADI. CDR3 region: CASRIQYTDTQYF. DNA of the CDR3: TGCGCCAGCAGGATCCAATACACAGATACGCAGTATTTT.

This rearrangement joins TRBV5-1 to TRBJ2-7; tentatively, D is TRBD1 or TRBD2 (6 bases each). The length of the CDR3 is 18 residues. V was shortened by 0 bases and J by 0 bases, with 19 bases between the two germline ends. Per the germline V gene, CDR1 is SGHRS and CDR2 is YFSETQ. In nucleotides, the CDR3 is TGCGCCAGCAGCTTGGATGTCGGGGGACACCGTTTCTCCTACGAGCAGTACTTC. Residues: CASSLDVGGHRFSYEQYF.

This clone showed up just once. CDR3 DNA sequence: TGTGCCAGCAGCTTATTGGACGGGGGCGCCTACGAGCAGTACTTC. Translated, it gives CASSLLDGGAYEQYF. V is TRBV7-8 and J is TRBJ2-7; D could derive from TRBD1 or TRBD2 (6 bases each). The V and J ends lost 2 bases and 2 bases respectively, with 13 bases between them. The CDR3 has 15 amino acids. The germline gives CDR1 SGHVS, CDR2 FQNEAQ.

This clone appeared once. The chain recombines TRBV5-4 with TRBJ2-7; 14 bases are a match to TRBD2. The CDR3 is 14 residues long. The germline V gene encodes CDR1 SGHNT and CDR2 YYREEE (reference sequence). V was clipped by 3 bases and J by 6 bases; unmatched bases: 2. CDR3 nucleotide sequence: TGTGCCAGCAGCTGGGGACTAGCGGGAGTCGAGCAGTACTTC. Its protein is CASSWGLAGVEQYF.

J is TRBJ2-3 and V is TRBV5-1, with D possibly matching TRBD2 (6 bases). The V and J ends lost 4 bases and 4 bases respectively, with 16 bases between them. Germline V gene lookup returns CDR1 SGHRS and CDR2 YFSETQ. The CDR3 covers 15 residues. CDR3 bases: TGCGCCAGCAGCCGGGGACTTGGGGACGCAGATACGCAGTATTTT. Amino acid sequence: CASSRGLGDADTQYF.

J is TRBJ2-1 and V is TRBV20-1; D is unclear. Trimming left V 5 bases short and J 8 bases short, with 7 bases between. There are 10 residues in the CDR3. Germline-derived CDR1 and CDR2 are DFQATT and SNEGSKA (reference sequence). The CDR3 nucleotides read TGCAGTGCTGCCCGGGATGAGCAGTTCTTC. It translates to CSAARDEQFF.

The V and J genes are TRBV6-6 and TRBJ2-5, with 7 bases lining up with TRBD2. This CDR3 has 14 amino acids. Germline CDR1 MNHNY, CDR2 SVGAGI (reference sequence). V shed 11 bases, J shed 2 bases, and the junction held 11 bases outside the gene matches. The chain's CDR3 is CAGGVGDGQETQYF. CDR3 coding DNA: TGTGCCGGGGGGGTTGGCGACGGACAAGAGACCCAGTACTTC.

The chain joins TRBV30 to TRBJ2-7; D is possibly TRBD1 (6 bases). Germline CDR1 and CDR2: GTSNPN and SVGIG (reference sequence). V lost 2 bases and J 0 bases, leaving 8 bases between the germline ends. The CDR3 extends over 13 amino acids. In nucleotides, the CDR3 is TGTGCCTGGAGTCGGGACATCTCCTACGAGCAGTACTTC. Translating it yields CAWSRDISYEQYF.

This clone was counted once. The chain links TRBV7-6 to TRBJ2-6; possibly TRBD1 or TRBD2 for D (5 bases each). V was clipped by 5 bases and J by 1 base, with 12 bases between them. This CDR3 spans 16 amino acids. The V gene's germline CDR1 is SGHVS and CDR2 FNYEAQ. Here the CDR3 DNA reads TGTGCCAGCAGCCCCTTTGGGGGATCTGGGGCCAACGTCCTGACTTTC. It codes for CASSPFGGSGANVLTF.